The 19 T cell receptor beta chains reported below all come from one sample, sequenced in a study of shared clonotypes between healthy human individuals. Data came from immunoSEQ multiplex PCR; TCRdb stores just in-frame clones and leaves some out. The sample contains some 800,000 clones, over 90% of which appear only once. CD45RO negativity and positive selection for CCR7 defined naive CD8 cells, a population that excluded terminally differentiated effector memory CD45RA+ cells. Sequenced input: naive CD8+ T cells sorted from blood. The receptors come from a man aged 25 to 40 in good health.

CDR3 bases: TGCGCCAGCAGCCAAGAGGGGATCGGGGACACAGATACGCAGTATTTT. Translation gives CASSQEGIGDTDTQYF. The rearrangement uses TRBV4-3 and TRBJ2-3; a weak D match, TRBD2 (5 bases). Trimming took 0 bases from V and 2 from J, leaving 12 bases between them. Germline CDR1 LGHNA, CDR2 YSLEER. The length of the CDR3 is 16 residues.

V usage is TRBV9 and J usage is TRBJ2-3; D possibly corresponds to TRBD2 (5 bases). CDR3 length: 16 amino acids. Trimming cost V 3 bases and J 3 bases, with 17 bases left between them. CDR1 and CDR2 from the germline V gene are SGDLS and YYNGEE. CDR3 protein: CASSGPTGLGTDTQYF. The CDR3 DNA sequence: TGTGCCAGCAGCGGACCAACCGGACTCGGGACAGATACGCAGTATTTT.

This chain uses TRBV27 with TRBJ1-2; D unresolved. V lost 1 base and J lost 3, with 12 bases in between. CDR3 length: 15 residues. CDR1 and CDR2 from the germline V gene are MNHEY and SMNVEV (reference sequence). The CDR3 bases are TGTGCCAGCAGTTTATATCTGGGGAGTCACTATGGCTACACCTTC. It codes for CASSLYLGSHYGYTF.

V is TRBV30 and J is TRBJ2-7; D unresolved. The CDR3 is 12 amino acids. Deletions cut 0 bases from V and 7 bases from J, with 10 bases between. Germline loops: CDR1 GTSNPN, CDR2 SVGIG (reference sequence). The CDR3 spells CAWSVSGFEQYF. In DNA form, the CDR3 reads TGTGCCTGGAGTGTGTCTGGGTTTGAGCAGTACTTC.

The sample holds one count of this clone. This chain connects TRBV7-3 to TRBJ2-1; 7 bases fit TRBD2. The CDR3 covers 18 residues. With 3 bases clipped from V and 0 bases from J, the junction kept 11 bases outside the gene matches. Germline CDR1 is SGHTA and CDR2 is FQGTGA. CDR3 DNA: TGTGCCAGCAGCTTGTCGGGAGGAGTAATACCCTCCTACAATGAGCAGTTCTTC. Amino acid sequence: CASSLSGGVIPSYNEQFF. The full variable domain, its missing parts supplied by reference TRBV7-3 and TRBJ2-1, is GAGVSQTPSNKVTEKGKYVELRCDPISGHTALYWYRQSLGQGPEFLIYFQGTGAADDSGLPNDRFFAVRPEGSVSTLKIQRTERGDSAVYLCASSLSGGVIPSYNEQFFGPGTRLTVL.

In regard to this clone: This sample also contains other DNA sequences that code for the same CDR3. J is TRBJ1-1 and V is TRBV9; D gene ambiguous. The CDR3 is 13 amino acids. Deletions cut 0 bases from V and 5 bases from J, with 8 bases between. Germline CDR1 is SGDLS and CDR2 is YYNGEE. CDR3 region: CASSVGGRTEAFF. CDR3 in DNA: TGTGCCAGCAGCGTAGGCGGGAGGACTGAAGCTTTCTTT.

V is TRBV29-1 and J is TRBJ2-7, with 7 bases that match TRBD1. This CDR3 comprises 15 residues. J gave up 4 bases and V 6 bases, and 15 bases lay outside the gene matches. Germline V gene sequence: CDR1 SQVTM, CDR2 ANQGSEA. DNA for the CDR3: TGCAGCGTGGATGGGACAACAGGGGTTTCGTACGAGCAGTACTTC. Its translation: CSVDGTTGVSYEQYF.

The chain is built from TRBV29-1 and TRBJ2-1, with TRBD2 identical over 15 bases. This CDR3 has 16 amino acids. Germline V lookup: CDR1 SQVTM, CDR2 ANQGSEA. Germline trimming cut 7 bases from V and 5 bases from J; bases unmatched to any gene: 9. The CDR3: CSGWTSGRALDNEQFF. The CDR3, as DNA: TGCAGCGGTTGGACTAGCGGGAGGGCCCTCGACAATGAGCAGTTCTTC.

The CDR3 DNA is TGTGCCAGCAGTTCCCAGAGGGCTGAAGCTTTCTTT. Translating it yields CASSSQRAEAFF. The genes are TRBV6-5 and TRBJ1-1; D is unclear. The germline V gene encodes CDR1 MNHEY and CDR2 SVGAGI. Trimming stripped 4 bases from V and 6 bases from J, with 9 bases between. This CDR3 contains 12 residues.

The chain employs TRBV7-9 and TRBJ2-7; weak D call: TRBD2 (6 bases). Per germline, CDR1 SEHNR and CDR2 FQNEAQ (reference sequence). The length of the CDR3 is 15 residues. V was cut by 1 base and J by 7 bases, with 17 bases left in between. CDR3 in amino acids: CASSLVTGLLEEQYF. The CDR3 nucleotides read TGTGCCAGCAGCTTAGTCACGGGACTTCTGGAAGAGCAGTACTTC.

The chain employs TRBV19 and TRBJ2-7, with unresolved D. Per germline, CDR1 LNHDA and CDR2 SQIVND (reference sequence). V dropped 0 bases and J dropped 8 bases, with 14 bases sitting between them. This CDR3 contains 14 residues. The CDR3 reads CASSIDLYDQKQYF. CDR3 DNA sequence: TGTGCCAGTAGTATAGATCTATACGACCAAAAGCAGTACTTC.

V gene TRBV9 combines with J gene TRBJ2-1; D unclear. V was cut by 3 bases and J by 4 bases, with 14 bases left in between. The CDR3 extends over 15 amino acids. The V gene's germline CDR1 is SGDLS and CDR2 YYNGEE. CDR3 DNA: TGTGCCAGCAGCGGCGAAGGAGCCGCTTACAATGAGCAGTTCTTC. Translated: CASSGEGAAYNEQFF. Based on the CDR3 plus reference TRBV9 and TRBJ2-1, the full variable domain is DSGVTQTPKHLITATGQRVTLRCSPRSGDLSVYWYQQSLDQGLQFLIQYYNGEERAKGNILERFSAQQFPDLHSELNLSSLELGDSALYFCASSGEGAAYNEQFFGPGTRLTVL.

V usage is TRBV29-1 and J usage is TRBJ1-1; unclear D gene. The germline gives CDR1 SQVTM, CDR2 ANQGSEA. Deletions cut 7 bases from V and 0 bases from J, with 9 bases between. This CDR3 is 12 amino acids long. The CDR3 coding sequence is TGCAGCGCCTGGGCCCTGAACACTGAAGCTTTCTTT. This translates into CSAWALNTEAFF.

The gene calls are TRBV4-2 and TRBJ1-4; D is uncertain. This CDR3 has 16 amino acids. Per germline, CDR1 LGHNA and CDR2 YNFKEQ. Trimming pared 0 bases from V and 8 bases from J, leaving 16 bases between. The CDR3 loop reads CASSQDGGLGGEKLFF. CDR3 nucleotide sequence: TGTGCCAGCAGCCAAGATGGAGGCTTGGGAGGAGAAAAACTGTTTTTT.

The chain links TRBV5-1 to TRBJ2-3, with 10 bases identical to TRBD1. Germline CDR1 is SGHRS and CDR2 is YFSETQ. Trimming took 5 bases from V and 0 from J; bases not matched to a gene: 6. This CDR3 has 16 amino acids. CDR3 bases: TGCGCCAGCAGACGGGGACAGGGGATTAGCACAGATACGCAGTATTTT. Translating it yields CASRRGQGISTDTQYF. Full variable domain (outside the CDR3, taken from reference TRBV5-1 and TRBJ2-3): KAGVTQTPRYLIKTRGQQVTLSCSPISGHRSVSWYQQTPGQGLQFLFEYFSETQRNKGNFPGRFSGRQFSNSRSEMNVSTLELGDSALYLCASRRGQGISTDTQYFGPGTRLTVL.

The rearrangement uses TRBV28 and TRBJ1-4; 9 nucleotides match TRBD1. Trimming removed 7 bases from V and 8 bases from J; junction bases left unmatched: 5. Germline lookup yields CDR1 MDHEN and CDR2 SYDVKM. This CDR3 is 13 amino acids long. The chain's CDR3 is CASNGQGWEKLFF. In DNA form, the CDR3 reads TGTGCCAGCAATGGACAGGGGTGGGAAAAACTGTTTTTT.

The chain recombines TRBV7-6 with TRBJ2-1; no reliable D call. The CDR3 is 12 residues long. Trimming shortened V by 3 bases and J by 7 bases, and 7 bases separated the two germline ends. Germline CDR1 is SGHVS and CDR2 is FNYEAQ. Here the CDR3 reads CASSFEGNEQFF. CDR3 DNA sequence: TGTGCCAGCAGCTTTGAAGGGAATGAGCAGTTCTTC.

The chain recombines TRBV7-9 with TRBJ1-1; D is unresolved. Germline assignment: CDR1 SEHNR and CDR2 FQNEAQ (reference sequence). The CDR3 is made up of 13 amino acids. V lost 0 bases, J lost 0 bases, and 2 bases lay in between. The CDR3 nucleotides read TGTGCCAGCAGCTTAGCGCTGAACACTGAAGCTTTCTTT. It specifies CASSLALNTEAFF.

This chain links TRBV28 with TRBJ1-1; D is unclear. Germline CDR1 reads MDHEN; CDR2 reads SYDVKM. Trimming stripped 3 bases from V and 0 bases from J, with 17 bases between. The CDR3 sequence is 17 residues long. The CDR3 loop reads CASSFARTLGMNTEAFF. The CDR3 nucleotides read TGTGCCAGCAGTTTTGCCAGAACCCTTGGAATGAACACTGAAGCTTTCTTT. The complete variable domain, with remaining parts taken from reference TRBV28 and TRBJ1-1, reads DVKVTQSSRYLVKRTGEKVFLECVQDMDHENMFWYRQDPGLGLRLIYFSYDVKMKEKGDIPEGYSVSREKKERFSLILESASTNQTSMYLCASSFARTLGMNTEAFFGQGTRLTVV.